In its sample, the clone carrying this T cell receptor (beta chain) was seen many times. What it binds is not known. The record originates from a study of T cells in Graves' hyperthyroidism and ophthalmopathy. Overall study findings and caveats: The model anticipated ophthalmopathy a median around six months pre-onset.

Amplification of TCR beta CDR3 regions used RNA as the template. A first-round RT-PCR of the TCR CDR3 used the HTBI primer set. TCRdb reprocessed the multiplex PCR reads with MiXCR, giving one entry per CDR3 protein. The sample has hundreds of thousands of distinct CDR3 sequences, 15% to 20% seen once. The CDR3 runs to 14 residues. The trim removed 3 bases at V and 4 bases at J, leaving 3 bases unmatched. CDR1 is MDHEN, CDR2 SYDVKM, per germline. Uncontrolled infection, other autoimmune disease, pregnancy or lactation barred patients from enrollment. On the basis of clinical symptoms, serum thyroxine and TRAb, thyroid ultrasound and orbital computed tomography, diagnoses were made. An approximately 10 ml volume of fresh peripheral blood provided the PBMCs.

This chain uses TRBV28 with TRBJ2-4; 7 nucleotides agree with TRBD2. Sequenced: blood. This clonotype originated in a woman aged 18-29 years with Graves' ophthalmopathy. CDR3 sequence: CASSFSGLKNIQYF. The CDR3 bases are TGTGCCAGCAGTTTTTCGGGACTAAAAAACATTCAGTACTTC.